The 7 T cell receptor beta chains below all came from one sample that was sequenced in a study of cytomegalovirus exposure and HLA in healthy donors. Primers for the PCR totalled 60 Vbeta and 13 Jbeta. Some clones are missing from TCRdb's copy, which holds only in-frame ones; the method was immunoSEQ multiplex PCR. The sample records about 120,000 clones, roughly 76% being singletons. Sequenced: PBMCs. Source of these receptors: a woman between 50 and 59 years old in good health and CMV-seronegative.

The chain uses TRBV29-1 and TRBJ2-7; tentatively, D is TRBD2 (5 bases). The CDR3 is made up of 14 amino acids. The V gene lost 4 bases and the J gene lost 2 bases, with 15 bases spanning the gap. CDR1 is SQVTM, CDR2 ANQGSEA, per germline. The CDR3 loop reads CSVGSGRPPYEQYF. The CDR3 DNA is TGCAGCGTTGGAAGCGGAAGGCCCCCCTACGAGCAGTACTTC.

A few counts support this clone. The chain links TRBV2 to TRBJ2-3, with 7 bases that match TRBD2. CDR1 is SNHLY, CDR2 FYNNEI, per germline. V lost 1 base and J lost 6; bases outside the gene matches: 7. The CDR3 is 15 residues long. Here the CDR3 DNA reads TGTGCCAGCAGTGAAGGGGGGGGAGCAACGGATACGCAGTATTTT. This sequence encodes CASSEGGGATDTQYF.

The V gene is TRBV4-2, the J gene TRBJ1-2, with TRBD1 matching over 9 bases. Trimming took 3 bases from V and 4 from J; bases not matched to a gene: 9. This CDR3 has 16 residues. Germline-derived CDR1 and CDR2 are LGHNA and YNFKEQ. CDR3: CASSQWGTGTVYGYTF. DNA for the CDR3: TGTGCCAGCAGCCAGTGGGGGACAGGGACTGTCTATGGCTACACCTTC.

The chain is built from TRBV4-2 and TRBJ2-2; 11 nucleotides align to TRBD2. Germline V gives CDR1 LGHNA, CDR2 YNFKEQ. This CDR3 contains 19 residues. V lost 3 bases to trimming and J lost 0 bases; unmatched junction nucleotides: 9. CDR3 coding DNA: TGTGCCAGCAGCCAGCGTCTCGGGACTAGCGGTTCGAACACCGGGGAGCTGTTTTTT. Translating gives CASSQRLGTSGSNTGELFF.

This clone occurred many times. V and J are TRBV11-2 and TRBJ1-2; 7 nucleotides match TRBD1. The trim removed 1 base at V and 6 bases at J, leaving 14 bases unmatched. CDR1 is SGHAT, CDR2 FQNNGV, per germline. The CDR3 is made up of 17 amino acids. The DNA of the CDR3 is TGTGCCAGCAGCTTAGTACCCACTCCGACAGGGTTGGATGGCTACACCTTC. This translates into CASSLVPTPTGLDGYTF.

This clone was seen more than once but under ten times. The CDR3 reads CASNLFSDTEAFF. The CDR3 DNA sequence: TGTGCCAGCAACCTTTTTTCGGACACTGAAGCTTTCTTT. This chain links TRBV11-2 with TRBJ1-1; D unresolved. Germline V gives CDR1 SGHAT, CDR2 FQNNGV. This CDR3 has 13 amino acids. V lost 7 bases and J 3 bases, leaving 12 bases between the germline ends.

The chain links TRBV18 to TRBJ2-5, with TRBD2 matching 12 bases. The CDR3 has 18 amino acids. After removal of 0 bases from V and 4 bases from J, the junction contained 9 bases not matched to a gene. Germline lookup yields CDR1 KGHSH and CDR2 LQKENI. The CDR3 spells CASSPPVRLAGGGETQYF. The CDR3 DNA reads TGTGCCAGCTCACCACCGGTCCGGCTAGCGGGAGGGGGAGAGACCCAGTACTTC.